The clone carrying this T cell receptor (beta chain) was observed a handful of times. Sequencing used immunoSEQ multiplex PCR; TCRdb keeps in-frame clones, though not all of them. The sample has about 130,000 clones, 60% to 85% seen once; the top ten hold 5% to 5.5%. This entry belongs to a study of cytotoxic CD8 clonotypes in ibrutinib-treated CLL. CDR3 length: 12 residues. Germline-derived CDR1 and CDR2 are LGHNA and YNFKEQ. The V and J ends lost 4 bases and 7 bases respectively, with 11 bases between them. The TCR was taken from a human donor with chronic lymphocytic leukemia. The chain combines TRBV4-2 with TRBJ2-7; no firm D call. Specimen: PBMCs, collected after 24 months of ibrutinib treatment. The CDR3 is CASSPHLGEQYF. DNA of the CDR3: TGTGCCAGCAGCCCACACTTGGGGGAGCAGTACTTC.